The entry below describes one TCR beta chain. Its antigen is not identified. One end of the junction fails to match germline, which may point to a read error. The data were obtained in a study of glioma-infiltrating T cells. The V gene's germline CDR1 is SQVTM and CDR2 ANQGSEA. This CDR3 comprises 14 residues. Overall study results and limits: Gliomas, especially low-grade, showed above-expected tissue-blood divergence; non-neoplastic patients showed below. Tissue and blood shared very few CDR3 sequences.

TCR alpha and beta CDR3 regions were amplified from RNA using iRepertoire nested multiplex PCR. One-step reverse transcription and amplification started from approximately 100-400 ng of tissue mRNA or PBMC total RNA. Using its own MiXCR run on the multiplex PCR reads, TCRdb lists one record per CDR3 protein. The sample gives about 130,000 distinct CDR3 sequences, roughly 24% of which show up once; nearly 15% is in the top ten. The chain uses TRBV29-1 and TRBJ2-7, with D perhaps given as TRBD1 or TRBD2 (5 bases each). The sequencing input was glioma tissue, nonneoplastic brain tissue, or PBMCs (not recorded which). The source is a human donor with low-grade glioma or glioblastoma, undergoing nonglioma brain surgery, or in good health (not recorded which). In DNA, the CDR3 is TGCAGCGTTGAAGGCGCAGGGAGCTCCTACGAGCGGTACTTC. Its protein is CSVEGAGSSYERYF.